These 25 T cell receptor beta chains share one sample of origin, sequenced in a study of blood T cell repertoires in COVID-19. Here immunoSEQ multiplex PCR was the method, and the copy in TCRdb shows in-frame clones only, minus some. Of more than 150,000 clones in the sample, 90% to 95% are singletons; the top ten hold approximately 0.5%. The sequencing input was peripheral blood. All receptors derive from a man aged 50 to 59 with acute or convalescent COVID-19.

The chain uses TRBV6-2 or TRBV6-3 and TRBJ1-1; 7 bases line up with TRBD1. The germline gives CDR1 MNHEY, CDR2 SVGEGT. The CDR3 totals 14 residues. Unmatched junction bases numbered 7, after V lost 5 bases and J lost 4 bases. CDR3 residues: CASSHRGSGTEAFF. Written as DNA, the CDR3 is TGTGCCAGCAGTCACAGGGGCTCCGGCACTGAAGCTTTCTTT.

The chain recombines TRBV28 with TRBJ1-2; perhaps TRBD1 as D (6 bases). V was trimmed by 6 bases and J by 6 bases, leaving 17 bases between them. The CDR3 runs to 14 residues. The germline CDR1 and CDR2 sequences are MDHEN and SYDVKM. The CDR3 DNA reads as TGTGCCAGCAGGAGCCCGGGGGGCCCCCATGGCTACACCTTC. Protein sequence: CASRSPGGPHGYTF.

The genes are TRBV11-2 and TRBJ2-7; 7 nucleotides align to TRBD2. CDR3 length: 18 amino acids. CDR1 SGHAT and CDR2 FQNNGV come from the germline V gene. V trimming: 1 base; J trimming: 5 bases; junction bases outside the gene matches: 17. CDR3 sequence (DNA): TGTGCCAGCAGCTTAGGGCCCCTGTGGGCGGGAGAAGATCACGAGCAGTACTTC. Translating it yields CASSLGPLWAGEDHEQYF.

This rearrangement joins TRBV11-2 to TRBJ1-2; TRBD1 is a possible D gene (6 bases). This CDR3 region has 14 residues. Trimming pared 1 base from V and 5 bases from J, leaving 11 bases between. Germline V gene lookup returns CDR1 SGHAT and CDR2 FQNNGV. The CDR3 loop reads CASSLGGGAYGYTF. DNA for the CDR3: TGTGCCAGCAGCTTAGGAGGGGGGGCGTATGGCTACACCTTC.

This rearrangement joins TRBV6-1 to TRBJ1-4, with D hard to call. Trimming cost V 4 bases and J 0 bases, with 15 bases left between them. Germline lookup yields CDR1 MNHNS and CDR2 SASEGT. CDR3 size: 17 residues. In DNA form, the CDR3 reads TGTGCCAGCAGTGGGAGGAATCGGGGAGCAACTAATGAAAAACTGTTTTTT. Protein product: CASSGRNRGATNEKLFF.

This sequence joins TRBV27 and TRBJ1-1; the match to TRBD1 covers 7 bases. Germline CDR1 reads MNHEY; CDR2 reads SMNVEV (reference sequence). Trimming removed 6 bases from V and 5 bases from J; junction bases left unmatched: 15. The CDR3 consists of 16 residues. The CDR3 reads CASSRTFADRETEAFF. The CDR3 DNA follows: TGTGCCAGCAGCCGAACCTTCGCCGACAGGGAGACTGAAGCTTTCTTT.

This chain connects TRBV9 to TRBJ2-5; 7 bases match TRBD1. This CDR3 has 15 amino acids. The germline V gene has CDR1 SGDLS and CDR2 YYNGEE. Trimming removed 0 bases from V and 5 bases from J; junction bases left unmatched: 7. Here the CDR3 DNA reads TGTGCCAGCAGCGTAGAGGACAGGAAAATGGAGACCCAGTACTTC. Translating gives CASSVEDRKMETQYF.

This clone appeared a single time. The gene calls are TRBV28 and TRBJ2-2; D is possibly TRBD1 (5 bases). Trimming took 10 bases from V and 5 from J, leaving 17 bases between them. The CDR3 length is 14 residues. Germline V gene data show CDR1 as MDHEN and CDR2 as SYDVKM. CDR3 DNA: TGTGCCATCAGCCAAACAGGAATTACCGGGGAGCTGTTTTTT. The encoded protein is CAISQTGITGELFF.

The rearrangement links TRBV9 to TRBJ1-6; D gene ambiguous. The germline gives CDR1 SGDLS, CDR2 YYNGEE. This CDR3 spans 15 amino acids. The V end was cut by 0 bases, the J end by 5 bases, with 9 bases between. The chain's CDR3 is CASSVVGEHNSPLHF. Here the CDR3 DNA reads TGTGCCAGCAGCGTAGTCGGGGAGCATAATTCACCCCTCCACTTT.

The count of this clone is one. The chain joins TRBV6-2 or TRBV6-3 to TRBJ2-5; the D gene is possibly TRBD2 (7 bases). Between the trimmed V and J ends, which lost 5 bases and 4 bases, there was a span of 17 bases. There are 15 residues in the CDR3. CDR1 is MNHEY, CDR2 SVGEGT, per germline. This chain's CDR3 is CASSQQRGAPETQYF. The CDR3 coding sequence is TGTGCCAGCAGTCAACAACGGGGGGCCCCAGAGACCCAGTACTTC.

The CDR3 nucleotides are TGTGCCAGCAGTTACCGGGGGACAGGGTGGGGAAACACCATATATTTT. Encoded protein: CASSYRGTGWGNTIYF. This chain joins TRBV6-5 and TRBJ1-3, with 9 bases that match TRBD1. CDR1 MNHEY and CDR2 SVGAGI come from the germline V gene. Losses at the gene ends were 2 bases for V and 4 bases for J; bases not matched to a gene: 6. The length of the CDR3 is 16 residues.

The genes are TRBV4-2 and TRBJ1-4, with TRBD1 matching over 9 bases. CDR3 length equals 14 residues. J was trimmed by 7 bases and V by 4 bases; bases with no gene match: 4. Germline V gene data show CDR1 as LGHNA and CDR2 as YNFKEQ. CDR3: CASSRGQGFEKLFF. CDR3 in DNA: TGTGCCAGCAGCCGTGGACAGGGGTTTGAAAAACTGTTTTTT.

The chain's CDR3 is CASAILATPGGDEQFF. CDR3 bases: TGTGCTAGTGCCATACTAGCAACCCCGGGGGGGGATGAGCAGTTCTTC. The chain combines TRBV12-5 with TRBJ2-1; 8 bases line up with TRBD2. Germline loops: CDR1 LGHNT, CDR2 FRNRAP. The length of the CDR3 is 16 residues. Losses at the gene ends were 7 bases for V and 8 bases for J; bases not matched to a gene: 16.

The chain has TRBV6-5 and TRBJ1-1; 9 bases align to TRBD1. Germline V lookup: CDR1 MNHEY, CDR2 SVGAGI. The length of the CDR3 is 14 residues. V was clipped by 6 bases and J by 1 base; unmatched bases: 3. CDR3: CASRDRGRNTEAFF. The CDR3 coding sequence is TGTGCCAGCAGGGACAGGGGCCGGAACACTGAAGCTTTCTTT.

The chain uses TRBV19 and TRBJ2-4; TRBD2 matches at 7 bases. The CDR3 loop spans 14 amino acids. CDR1 LNHDA and CDR2 SQIVND come from the germline V gene (reference sequence). Trimming cost V 10 bases and J 0 bases; bases outside gene matches: 6. The CDR3 bases are TGTGCCATTCCTAGCGGCCCAGCCAAAAACATTCAGTACTTC. Its translation is CAIPSGPAKNIQYF.

The chain carries TRBV18 and TRBJ1-5, with D possibly being TRBD1 (6 bases). The CDR3 has 16 amino acids. Germline V gives CDR1 KGHSH, CDR2 LQKENI. V dropped 3 bases and J dropped 0 bases, with 12 bases sitting between them. CDR3 DNA: TGTGCCAGCTCACCGGGAGGGACAACTAGCAATCAGCCCCAGCATTTT. Translating it yields CASSPGGTTSNQPQHF.

The CDR3 DNA reads TGTGCCAGCAGCTCCCGGGACAGGTATTCCCCTTATCATCAGCCCCAGCATTTT. This gives the protein CASSSRDRYSPYHQPQHF. The J gene is TRBJ1-5, the V gene TRBV5-5; TRBD1 aligns across 8 bases. Trimming cost V 3 bases and J 5 bases; bases outside gene matches: 16. The CDR3 is made up of 18 amino acids. Germline V lookup: CDR1 SGHKS, CDR2 YYEKEE (reference sequence).

The chain has TRBV5-5 and TRBJ2-5; 12 bases fit TRBD1. V shed 6 bases, J shed 4 bases, and the junction held 10 bases outside the gene matches. This CDR3 region has 16 residues. Per the germline V gene, CDR1 is SGHKS and CDR2 is YYEKEE (reference sequence). This CDR3 reads CASTPRDRGLGETQYF. The CDR3 nucleotides are TGTGCCAGCACCCCCCGGGACAGGGGGCTTGGAGAGACCCAGTACTTC.

The chain recombines TRBV4-3 with TRBJ2-2, with 10 bases that match TRBD2. The CDR3 sequence is 19 residues long. Germline V CDR1 and CDR2: LGHNA, YSLEER. V lost 0 bases to trimming and J lost 0 bases; unmatched junction nucleotides: 7. The CDR3 sequence is CASSQDLLAGAANTGELFF. The CDR3 DNA reads TGCGCCAGCAGCCAAGATCTCCTAGCGGGGGCTGCGAACACCGGGGAGCTGTTTTTT.

The gene calls are TRBV6-5 and TRBJ1-2; D may be TRBD1 (5 bases). Germline values: CDR1 MNHEY, CDR2 SVGAGI. V was cut by 7 bases and J by 8 bases, with 23 bases left in between. The CDR3 totals 15 residues. CDR3 in DNA: TGTGCCAGCAACTGGGGGGGTGGATGGAATTGGGGCTACACCTTC. It codes for CASNWGGGWNWGYTF.

This chain uses TRBV2 with TRBJ1-2; no reliable D call. V was shortened by 5 bases and J by 6 bases, with 19 bases between the two germline ends. The CDR3 has 15 residues. Germline CDR1 SNHLY, CDR2 FYNNEI. The CDR3, as DNA: TGTGCCAGCAGTTCCTCTACGGGGATATCTAATGGCTACACCTTC. This encodes CASSSSTGISNGYTF.

The genes are TRBV6-5 and TRBJ2-7, with D possibly being TRBD2 (6 bases). V dropped 6 bases and J dropped 2 bases, with 11 bases sitting between them. The CDR3 has 13 amino acids. CDR1 MNHEY and CDR2 SVGAGI come from the germline V gene. CDR3 bases: TGTGCCAGCAGCTCCGGGAGTACCTACGAGCAGTACGTC. The encoded protein is CASSSGSTYEQYV.

The gene calls are TRBV28 and TRBJ1-6; D call uncertain. Germline CDR1 reads MDHEN; CDR2 reads SYDVKM. V lost 6 bases to trimming and J lost 4 bases, with 10 bases between them. The CDR3 is made up of 14 amino acids. The CDR3 protein is CASREGGYNSPLHF. CDR3 DNA: TGTGCCAGCAGAGAGGGAGGATATAATTCACCCCTCCACTTT.

The V call is TRBV9, the J call TRBJ2-2; 14 nucleotides align to TRBD2. This CDR3 is 19 amino acids long. The germline CDR1 and CDR2 sequences are SGDLS and YYNGEE. The J segment lost 1 base and the V segment lost 4 bases, leaving 9 bases of the junction unmatched. CDR3 coding DNA: TGTGCCAGCAGCCACCCGGGACTAGCGGGGGAACGGAACACCGGGGAGCTGTTTTTT. Amino acid sequence: CASSHPGLAGERNTGELFF.

The chain combines TRBV5-5 with TRBJ2-2; D gene ambiguous. This CDR3 spans 16 amino acids. V was cut by 0 bases and J by 4 bases, with 13 bases left in between. From germline, CDR1 is SGHKS and CDR2 YYEKEE (reference sequence). In DNA, the CDR3 is TGTGCCAGCAGCTTGGTCTGGTCAGTTGGCACCGGGGAGCTGTTTTTT. It translates to CASSLVWSVGTGELFF. The entire variable domain, with the rest obtained from reference TRBV5-5 and TRBJ2-2, is as follows: DAGVTQSPTHLIKTRGQQVTLRCSPISGHKSVSWYQQVLGQGPQFIFQYYEKEERGRGNFPDRFSARQFPNYSSELNVNALLLGDSALYLCASSLVWSVGTGELFFGEGSRLTVL.